This T cell receptor (beta chain) was captured by sequencing in a study of T cells after yellow fever vaccination. CDR1 and CDR2 (germline): SGHRS, YFSETQ. This CDR3 comprises 15 residues. Unmatched junction bases numbered 6, after V lost 3 bases and J lost 5 bases. This clonotype was counted at least ten times. Its antigen remains unknown. Findings of the study overall: Weaker, the secondary response peaked sooner, at day 5 versus 15. Most clones from primary vaccination resurfaced after the booster (about 96% CD4, around 91% CD8).

Each CDR3 protein gets one entry after TCRdb re-called the 5' RACE reads with MiXCR. The sample records about 350,000 distinct CDR3 sequences, 4.1% being singletons. This clonotype was obtained from a man between 18 and 35 years old who received the YFV17D yellow fever vaccine. Sequencing used PBMCs, obtained 5 days after the yellow fever booster vaccination. The J gene is TRBJ2-3, the V gene TRBV5-1; 10 nucleotides line up with TRBD2. CDR3 residues: CASSSGLAVVDTQYF. The CDR3 coding sequence is TGCGCCAGCAGCTCCGGACTAGCGGTTGTAGATACGCAGTATTTT.